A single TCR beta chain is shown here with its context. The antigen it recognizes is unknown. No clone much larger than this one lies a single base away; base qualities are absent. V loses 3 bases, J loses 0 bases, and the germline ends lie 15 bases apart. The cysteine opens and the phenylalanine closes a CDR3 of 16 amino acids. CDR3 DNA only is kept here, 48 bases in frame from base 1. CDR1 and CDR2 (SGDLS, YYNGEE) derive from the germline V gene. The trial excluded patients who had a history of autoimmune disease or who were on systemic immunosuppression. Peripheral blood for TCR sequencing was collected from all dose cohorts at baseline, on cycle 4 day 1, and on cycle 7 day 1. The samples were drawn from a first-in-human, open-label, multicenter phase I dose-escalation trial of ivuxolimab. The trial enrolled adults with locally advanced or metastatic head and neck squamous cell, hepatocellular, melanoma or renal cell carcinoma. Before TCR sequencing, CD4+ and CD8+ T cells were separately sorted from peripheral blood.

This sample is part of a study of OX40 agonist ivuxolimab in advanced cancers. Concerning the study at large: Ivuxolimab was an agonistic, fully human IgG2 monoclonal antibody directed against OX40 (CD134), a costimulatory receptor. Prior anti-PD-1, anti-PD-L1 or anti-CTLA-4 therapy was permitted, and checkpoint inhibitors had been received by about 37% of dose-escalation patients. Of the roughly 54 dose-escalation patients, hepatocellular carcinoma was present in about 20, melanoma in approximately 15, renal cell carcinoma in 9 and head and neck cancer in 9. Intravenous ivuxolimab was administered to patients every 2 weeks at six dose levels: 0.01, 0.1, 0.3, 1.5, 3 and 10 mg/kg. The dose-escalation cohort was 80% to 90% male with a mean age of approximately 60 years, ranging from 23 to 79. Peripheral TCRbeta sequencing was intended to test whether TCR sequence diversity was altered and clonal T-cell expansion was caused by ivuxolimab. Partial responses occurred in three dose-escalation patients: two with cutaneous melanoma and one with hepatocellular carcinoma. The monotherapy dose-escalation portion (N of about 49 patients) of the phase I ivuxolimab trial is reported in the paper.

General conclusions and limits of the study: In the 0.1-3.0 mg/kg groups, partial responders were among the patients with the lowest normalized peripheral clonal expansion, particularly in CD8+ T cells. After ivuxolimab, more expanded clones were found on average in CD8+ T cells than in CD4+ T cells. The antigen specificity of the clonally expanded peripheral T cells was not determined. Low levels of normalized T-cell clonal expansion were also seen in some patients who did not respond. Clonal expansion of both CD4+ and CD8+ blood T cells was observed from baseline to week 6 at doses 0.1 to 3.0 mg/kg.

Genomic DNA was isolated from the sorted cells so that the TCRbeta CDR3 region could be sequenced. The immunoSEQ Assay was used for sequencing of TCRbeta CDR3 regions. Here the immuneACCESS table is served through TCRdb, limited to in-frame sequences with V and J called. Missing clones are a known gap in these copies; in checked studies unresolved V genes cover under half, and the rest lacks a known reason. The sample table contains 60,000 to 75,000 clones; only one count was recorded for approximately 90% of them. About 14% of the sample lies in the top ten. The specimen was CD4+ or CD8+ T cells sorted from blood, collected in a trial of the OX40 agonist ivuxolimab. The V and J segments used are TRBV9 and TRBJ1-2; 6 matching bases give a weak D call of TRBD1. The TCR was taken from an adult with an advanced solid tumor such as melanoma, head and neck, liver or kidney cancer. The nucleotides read TGTGCCAGCAGCGGCTTCGGGGGGCCGGCTAACTATGGCTACACCTTC. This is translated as CASSGFGGPANYGYTF.